The rows below give T cell receptor beta chains drawn from one sample of a study of blood T cell repertoires in COVID-19. TCRdb's table, derived via immunoSEQ multiplex PCR, lists solely in-frame clones and lacks some. The sample carries 150,000 to 200,000 clones, around 77% recorded once. The sample was peripheral blood. These receptors all stem from an older man with acute or convalescent COVID-19. Both conserved end residues are part of each CDR3.

length: 14
V: TRBV25-1
J: TRBJ2-5
CDR3: CASSPGGPAETQYF

length: 16
V: TRBV5-8
J: TRBJ1-4
CDR3: CASSPEGTVANEKLFF

length: 17
V: TRBV14
J: TRBJ2-1
CDR3: CASSQVWGRTSYNEQFF

length: 16
V: TRBV3-1/TRBV3-2
J: TRBJ2-5
CDR3: CASRTAGGAEIETQYF

length: 13
V: TRBV3-1/TRBV3-2
J: TRBJ1-1
CDR3: CASSQSRNTEAFF

length: 15
V: TRBV5-6
J: TRBJ2-3
CDR3: CASSFQGPSTDTQYF

length: 14
V: TRBV6-2/TRBV6-3
J: TRBJ1-2
CDR3: CASSPPRPDRGYTF

length: 14
V: TRBV7-8
J: TRBJ1-1
CDR3: CASSLNQGNTEAFF

length: 13
V: TRBV29-1
J: TRBJ1-5
CDR3: CSASKGDNQPQHF

length: 12
V: TRBV29-1
J: TRBJ2-7
CDR3: CSAGTVSYEQYF

length: 15
V: TRBV5-1
J: TRBJ1-5
CDR3: CASSLAGESNQPQHF

length: 15
V: TRBV28
J: TRBJ2-1
CDR3: CASNYGGGTANEQFF

length: 14
V: TRBV27
J: TRBJ1-4
CDR3: CASSPWTVSEKLFF

length: 17
V: TRBV6-2/TRBV6-3
J: TRBJ2-1
CDR3: CASSSGTGGLRMNEQFF

length: 14
V: TRBV18
J: TRBJ1-5
CDR3: CASSPQGERQPQHF

length: 17
V: TRBV14
J: TRBJ2-2
CDR3: CASSRWTSSFETGELFF

length: 14
V: TRBV19
J: TRBJ2-3
CDR3: CASSKGLLTDTQYF

length: 15
V: TRBV7-2
J: TRBJ1-5
CDR3: CASSLVSVSNQPQHF

length: 14
V: TRBV4-2
J: TRBJ2-1
CDR3: CASSQDSGKSGQFF

length: 15
V: TRBV14
J: TRBJ1-1
CDR3: CASSPSARVNTEAFF

length: 15
V: TRBV5-1
J: TRBJ1-1
CDR3: CASSTRDSGNTEAFF

length: 16
V: TRBV5-6
J: TRBJ1-3
CDR3: CASSAGQPSSGNTIYF

length: 13
V: TRBV5-4
J: TRBJ2-5
CDR3: CASSRTGQETQYF

length: 15
V: TRBV28
J: TRBJ2-1
CDR3: CASNKRSSRENEQFF

length: 16
V: TRBV4-1
J: TRBJ1-2
CDR3: CASSQDSLVQFYGYTF

length: 13
V: TRBV29-1
J: TRBJ1-1
CDR3: CSVAGGTGTEAFF

length: 16
V: TRBV2
J: TRBJ2-5
CDR3: CASKGWTSGTQETQYF

length: 14
V: TRBV5-4
J: TRBJ1-1
CDR3: CASSPNDRATEAFF

length: 14
V: TRBV5-1
J: TRBJ1-1
CDR3: CASSRRESNTEAFF

length: 13
V: TRBV5-6
J: TRBJ1-1
CDR3: CASRRQGRTEAFF

length: 14
V: TRBV6-1
J: TRBJ1-1
CDR3: CASSEARTNTEAFF

length: 14
V: TRBV19
J: TRBJ2-7
CDR3: CASSRYAGSYEQYF

length: 15
V: TRBV5-8
J: TRBJ2-5
CDR3: CASSLETSARGTQYF

length: 13
V: TRBV10-2
J: TRBJ2-7
CDR3: CASSGGGVGEQYF

length: 15
V: TRBV18
J: TRBJ1-1
CDR3: CASSIGTGGDTEAFF

length: 13
V: TRBV6-5
J: TRBJ1-5
CDR3: CASSRTGGQPQHF

length: 13
V: TRBV19
J: TRBJ2-1
CDR3: CASRRDRYNEQFF

length: 13
V: TRBV6-2/TRBV6-3
J: TRBJ2-3
CDR3: CASSYSSVDTQYF

length: 13
V: TRBV5-1
J: TRBJ1-2
CDR3: CASSPTGVNGYTF

length: 15
V: TRBV2
J: TRBJ1-5
CDR3: CASSENLGSRQPQHF

length: 16
V: TRBV24-1
J: TRBJ2-7
CDR3: CATSDLQGRASYEQYF

length: 14
V: TRBV15
J: TRBJ2-5
CDR3: CATSRAYGKETQYF

length: 14
V: TRBV11-2
J: TRBJ2-5
CDR3: CASSRSRVQETQYF

length: 15
V: TRBV29-1
J: TRBJ2-3
CDR3: CSVTVGGGLFDTQYF